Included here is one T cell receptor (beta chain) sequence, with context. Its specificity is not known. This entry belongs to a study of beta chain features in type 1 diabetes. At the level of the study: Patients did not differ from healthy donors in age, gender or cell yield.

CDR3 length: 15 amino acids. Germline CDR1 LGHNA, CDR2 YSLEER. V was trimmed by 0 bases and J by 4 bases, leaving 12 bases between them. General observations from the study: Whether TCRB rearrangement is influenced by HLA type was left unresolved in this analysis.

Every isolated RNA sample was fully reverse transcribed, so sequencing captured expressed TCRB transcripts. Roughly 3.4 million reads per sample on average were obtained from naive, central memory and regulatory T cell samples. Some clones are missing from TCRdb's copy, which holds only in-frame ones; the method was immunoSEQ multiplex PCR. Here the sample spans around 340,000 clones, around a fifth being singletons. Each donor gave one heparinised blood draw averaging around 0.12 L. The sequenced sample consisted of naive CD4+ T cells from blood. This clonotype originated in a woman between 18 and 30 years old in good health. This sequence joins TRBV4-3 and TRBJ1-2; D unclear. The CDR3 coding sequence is TGCGCCAGCAGCCAAGATCGAAACAGTGTCTATGGCTACACCTTC. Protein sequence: CASSQDRNSVYGYTF.